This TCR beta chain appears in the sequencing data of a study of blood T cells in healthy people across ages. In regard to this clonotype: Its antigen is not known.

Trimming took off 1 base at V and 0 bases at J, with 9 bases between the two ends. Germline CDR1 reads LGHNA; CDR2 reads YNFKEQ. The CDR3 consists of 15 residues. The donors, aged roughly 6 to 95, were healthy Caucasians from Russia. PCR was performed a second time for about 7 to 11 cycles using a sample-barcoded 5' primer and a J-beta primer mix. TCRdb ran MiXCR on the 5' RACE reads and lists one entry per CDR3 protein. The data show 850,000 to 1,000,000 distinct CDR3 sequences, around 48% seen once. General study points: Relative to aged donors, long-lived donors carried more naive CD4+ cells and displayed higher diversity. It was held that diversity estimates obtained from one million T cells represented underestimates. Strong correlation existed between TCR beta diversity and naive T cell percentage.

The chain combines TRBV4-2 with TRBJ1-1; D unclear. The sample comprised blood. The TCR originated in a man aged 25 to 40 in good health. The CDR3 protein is CASSQVGNLNTEAFF. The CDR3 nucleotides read TGTGCCAGCAGCCAAGTGGGGAATTTGAACACTGAAGCTTTCTTT.